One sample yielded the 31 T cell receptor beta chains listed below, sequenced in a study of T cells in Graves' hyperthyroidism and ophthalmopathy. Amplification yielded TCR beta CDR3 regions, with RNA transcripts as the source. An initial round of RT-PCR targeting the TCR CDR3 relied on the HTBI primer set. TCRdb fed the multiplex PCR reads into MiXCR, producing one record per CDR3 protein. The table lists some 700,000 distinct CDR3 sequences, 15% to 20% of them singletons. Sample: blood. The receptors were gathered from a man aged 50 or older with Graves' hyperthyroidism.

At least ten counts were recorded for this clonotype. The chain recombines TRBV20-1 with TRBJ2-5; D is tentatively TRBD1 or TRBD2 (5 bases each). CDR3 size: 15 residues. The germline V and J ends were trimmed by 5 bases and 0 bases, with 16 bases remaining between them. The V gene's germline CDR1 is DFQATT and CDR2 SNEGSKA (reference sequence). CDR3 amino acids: CSARDPRGNQETQYF. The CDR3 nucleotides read TGCAGTGCTCGGGACCCCAGAGGTAACCAAGAGACCCAGTACTTC.

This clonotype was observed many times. The chain's CDR3 is CASSLPGGTEAFF. The CDR3 bases are TGTGCCAGCAGTTTACCGGGTGGGACTGAAGCTTTCTTT. The rearrangement uses TRBV28 and TRBJ1-1; D gene ambiguous. The CDR3 has 13 residues. With 2 bases removed from V and 5 bases from J, the gap between germline ends came to 9 bases. CDR1 is MDHEN, CDR2 SYDVKM, per germline.

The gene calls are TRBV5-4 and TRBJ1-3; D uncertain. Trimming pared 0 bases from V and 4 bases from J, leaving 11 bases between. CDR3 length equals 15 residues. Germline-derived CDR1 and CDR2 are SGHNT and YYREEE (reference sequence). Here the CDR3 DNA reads TGTGCCAGCAGCTTGGACGGTCAGACCGGAAACACCATATATTTT. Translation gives CASSLDGQTGNTIYF.

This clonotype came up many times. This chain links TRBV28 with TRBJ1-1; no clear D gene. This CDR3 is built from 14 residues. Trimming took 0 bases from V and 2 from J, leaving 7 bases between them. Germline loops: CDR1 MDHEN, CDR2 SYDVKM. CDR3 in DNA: TGTGCCAGCAGTTTATGGAGTACAAACACTGAAGCTTTCTTT. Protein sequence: CASSLWSTNTEAFF.

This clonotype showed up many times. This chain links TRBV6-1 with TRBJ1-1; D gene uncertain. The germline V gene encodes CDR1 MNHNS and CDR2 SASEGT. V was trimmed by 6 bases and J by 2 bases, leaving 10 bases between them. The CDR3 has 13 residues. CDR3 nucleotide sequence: TGTGCCAGCAGCACAGACGTTAACACTGAAGCTTTCTTT. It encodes CASSTDVNTEAFF.

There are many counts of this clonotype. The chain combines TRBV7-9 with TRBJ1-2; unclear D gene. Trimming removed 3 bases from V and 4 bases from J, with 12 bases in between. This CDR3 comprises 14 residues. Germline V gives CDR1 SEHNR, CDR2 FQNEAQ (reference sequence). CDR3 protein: CASSFGRNSYGYTF. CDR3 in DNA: TGTGCCAGCAGCTTCGGACGGAACAGCTATGGCTACACCTTC.

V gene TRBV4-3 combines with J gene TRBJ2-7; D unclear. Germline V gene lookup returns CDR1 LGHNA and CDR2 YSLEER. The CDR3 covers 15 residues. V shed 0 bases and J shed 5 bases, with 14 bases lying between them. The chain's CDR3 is CASSQDPTYRDEQYF. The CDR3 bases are TGCGCCAGCAGCCAAGATCCGACGTATAGGGACGAGCAGTACTTC.

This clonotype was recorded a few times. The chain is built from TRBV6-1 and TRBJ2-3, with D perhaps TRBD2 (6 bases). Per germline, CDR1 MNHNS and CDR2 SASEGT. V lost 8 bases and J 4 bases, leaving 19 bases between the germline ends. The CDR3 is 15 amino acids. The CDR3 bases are TGTGCCAGCGGGAGAGCCGGCGGGATCCCAGATACGCAGTATTTT. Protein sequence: CASGRAGGIPDTQYF.

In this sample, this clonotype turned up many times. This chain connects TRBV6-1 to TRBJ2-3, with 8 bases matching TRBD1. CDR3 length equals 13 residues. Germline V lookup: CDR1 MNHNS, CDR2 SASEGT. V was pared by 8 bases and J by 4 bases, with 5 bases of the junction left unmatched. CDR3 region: CASWDRFSDTQYF. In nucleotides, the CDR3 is TGTGCCAGCTGGGACAGGTTCTCAGATACGCAGTATTTT.

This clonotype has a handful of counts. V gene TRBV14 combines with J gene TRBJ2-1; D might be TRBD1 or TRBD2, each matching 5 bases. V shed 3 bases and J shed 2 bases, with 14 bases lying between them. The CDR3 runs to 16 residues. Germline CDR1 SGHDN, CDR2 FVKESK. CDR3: CASSQDTGPPYNEQFF. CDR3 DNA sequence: TGTGCCAGCAGCCAGGATACGGGACCACCCTACAATGAGCAGTTCTTC.

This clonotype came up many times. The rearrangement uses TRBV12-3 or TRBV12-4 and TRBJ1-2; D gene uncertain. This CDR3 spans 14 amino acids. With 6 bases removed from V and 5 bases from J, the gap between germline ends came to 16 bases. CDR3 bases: TGTGCCAGCAGCCCCAGGACTTCGCTTTATGGCTACACCTTC. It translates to CASSPRTSLYGYTF.

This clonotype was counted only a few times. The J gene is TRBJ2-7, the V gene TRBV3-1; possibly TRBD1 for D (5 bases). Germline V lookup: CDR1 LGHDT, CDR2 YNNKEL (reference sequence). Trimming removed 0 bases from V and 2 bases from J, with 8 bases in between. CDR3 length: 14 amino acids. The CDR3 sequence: CASSQETATYEQYF. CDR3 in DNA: TGTGCCAGCAGCCAAGAGACAGCGACCTACGAGCAGTACTTC.

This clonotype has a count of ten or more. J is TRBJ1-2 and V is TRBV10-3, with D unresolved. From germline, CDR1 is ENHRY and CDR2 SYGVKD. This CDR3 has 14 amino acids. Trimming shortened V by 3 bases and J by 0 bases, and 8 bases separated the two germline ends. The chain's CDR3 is CAISDWPANYGYTF. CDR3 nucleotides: TGTGCCATCAGTGACTGGCCAGCTAACTATGGCTACACCTTC.

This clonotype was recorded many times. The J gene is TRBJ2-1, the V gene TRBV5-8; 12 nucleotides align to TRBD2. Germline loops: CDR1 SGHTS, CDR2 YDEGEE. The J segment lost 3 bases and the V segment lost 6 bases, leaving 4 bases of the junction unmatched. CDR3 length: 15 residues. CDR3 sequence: CASMTSGRFYNEQFF. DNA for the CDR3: TGTGCCAGCATGACTAGCGGGAGATTCTACAATGAGCAGTTCTTC.

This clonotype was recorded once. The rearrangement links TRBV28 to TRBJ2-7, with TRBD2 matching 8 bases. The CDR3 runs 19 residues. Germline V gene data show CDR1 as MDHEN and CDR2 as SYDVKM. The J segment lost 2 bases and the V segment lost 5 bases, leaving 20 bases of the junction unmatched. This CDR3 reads CASSPGTRNVLLRPYEQYF. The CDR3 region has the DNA TGTGCCAGCAGTCCCGGGACTAGGAATGTGCTCCTTCGTCCCTACGAGCAGTACTTC. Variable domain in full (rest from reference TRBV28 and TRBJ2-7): DVKVTQSSRYLVKRTGEKVFLECVQDMDHENMFWYRQDPGLGLRLIYFSYDVKMKEKGDIPEGYSVSREKKERFSLILESASTNQTSMYLCASSPGTRNVLLRPYEQYFGPGTRLTVT.

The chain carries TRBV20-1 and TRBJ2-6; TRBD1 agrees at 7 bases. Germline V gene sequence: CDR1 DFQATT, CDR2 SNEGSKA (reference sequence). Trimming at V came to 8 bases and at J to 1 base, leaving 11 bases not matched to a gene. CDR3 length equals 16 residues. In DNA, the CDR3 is TGCAGTCTTGGGACAGCTATATCTTCTGGGGCCAACGTCCTGACTTTC. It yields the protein CSLGTAISSGANVLTF.

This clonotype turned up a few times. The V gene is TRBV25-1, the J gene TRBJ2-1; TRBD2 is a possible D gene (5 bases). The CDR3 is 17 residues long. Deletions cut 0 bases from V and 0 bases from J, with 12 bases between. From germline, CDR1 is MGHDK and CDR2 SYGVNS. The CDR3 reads CASSEYNRRSSYNEQFF. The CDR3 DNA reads TGTGCCAGCAGTGAATATAATCGGAGGAGCTCCTACAATGAGCAGTTCTTC.

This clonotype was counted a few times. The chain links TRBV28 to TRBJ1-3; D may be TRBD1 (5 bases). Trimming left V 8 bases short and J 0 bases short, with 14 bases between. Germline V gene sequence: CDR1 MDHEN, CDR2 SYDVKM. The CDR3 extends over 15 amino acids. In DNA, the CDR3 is TGTGCCAGCGGCGCTCAGGGCGTCTCTGGAAACACCATATATTTT. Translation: CASGAQGVSGNTIYF. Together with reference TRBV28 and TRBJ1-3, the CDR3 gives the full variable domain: DVKVTQSSRYLVKRTGEKVFLECVQDMDHENMFWYRQDPGLGLRLIYFSYDVKMKEKGDIPEGYSVSREKKERFSLILESASTNQTSMYLCASGAQGVSGNTIYFGEGSWLTVV.

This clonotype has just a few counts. In DNA, the CDR3 is TGCGCCAGCAGCCGTGGGGACGGCAATCAGCCCCAGCATTTT. As protein: CASSRGDGNQPQHF. This chain uses TRBV5-1 with TRBJ1-5; TRBD1 might be the D (5 bases). CDR1 is SGHRS, CDR2 YFSETQ, per germline. Deletions cut 4 bases from V and 2 bases from J, with 10 bases between. The length of the CDR3 is 14 residues.

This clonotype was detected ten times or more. The DNA for the CDR3 is TGTGCCAGCAGTTTAGACAGGGGGGTTTTCACTGAAGCTTTCTTT. It is translated as CASSLDRGVFTEAFF. The rearrangement uses TRBV28 and TRBJ1-1; 9 bases are a match to TRBD1. V was clipped by 2 bases and J by 4 bases; unmatched bases: 5. CDR3 size: 15 residues. CDR1 and CDR2 (germline): MDHEN, SYDVKM. Full variable domain (missing parts from reference TRBV28 and TRBJ1-1): DVKVTQSSRYLVKRTGEKVFLECVQDMDHENMFWYRQDPGLGLRLIYFSYDVKMKEKGDIPEGYSVSREKKERFSLILESASTNQTSMYLCASSLDRGVFTEAFFGQGTRLTVV.

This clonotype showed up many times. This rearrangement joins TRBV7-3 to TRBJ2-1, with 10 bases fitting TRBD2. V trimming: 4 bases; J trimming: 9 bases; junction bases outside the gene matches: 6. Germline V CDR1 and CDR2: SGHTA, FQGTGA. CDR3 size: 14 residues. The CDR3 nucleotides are TGTGCCAGCAGCTACATAGCGGGAGGCACTGAGCAGTTCTTC. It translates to CASSYIAGGTEQFF.

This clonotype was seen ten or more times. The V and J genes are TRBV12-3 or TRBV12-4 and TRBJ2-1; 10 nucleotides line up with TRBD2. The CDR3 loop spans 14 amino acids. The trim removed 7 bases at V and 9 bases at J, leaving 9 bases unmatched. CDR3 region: CASNNLAGDIEQFF. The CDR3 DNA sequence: TGTGCCAGCAACAACCTAGCGGGAGACATTGAGCAGTTCTTC.

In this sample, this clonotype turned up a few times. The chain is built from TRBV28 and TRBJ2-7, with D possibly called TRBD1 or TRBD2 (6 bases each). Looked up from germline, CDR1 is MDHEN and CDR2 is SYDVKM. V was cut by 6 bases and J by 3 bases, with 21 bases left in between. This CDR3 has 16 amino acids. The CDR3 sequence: CASREGGGVLSYEQYF. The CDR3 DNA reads TGTGCCAGCAGAGAGGGGGGTGGGGTCCTCAGCTACGAGCAGTACTTC.

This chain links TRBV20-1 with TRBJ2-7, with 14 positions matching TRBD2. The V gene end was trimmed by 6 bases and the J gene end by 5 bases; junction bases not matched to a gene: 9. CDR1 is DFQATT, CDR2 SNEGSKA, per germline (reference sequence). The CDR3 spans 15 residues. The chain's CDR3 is CSATGTSGSLHEQYF. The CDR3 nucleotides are TGCAGTGCCACTGGGACTAGCGGGAGTTTGCACGAGCAGTACTTC.

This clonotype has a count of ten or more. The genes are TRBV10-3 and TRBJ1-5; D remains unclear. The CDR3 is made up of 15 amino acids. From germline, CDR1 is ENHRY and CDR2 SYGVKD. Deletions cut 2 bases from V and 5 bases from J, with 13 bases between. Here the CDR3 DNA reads TGTGCCATCAGTGAGGTCCGACTAGATCATCAGCCCCAGCATTTT. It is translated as CAISEVRLDHQPQHF.

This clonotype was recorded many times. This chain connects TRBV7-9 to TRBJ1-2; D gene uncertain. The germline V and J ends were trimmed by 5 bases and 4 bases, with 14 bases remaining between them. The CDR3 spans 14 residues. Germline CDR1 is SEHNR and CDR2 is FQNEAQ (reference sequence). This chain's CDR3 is CASSPDLDFYGYTF. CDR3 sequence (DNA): TGTGCCAGCAGCCCTGACCTGGATTTCTATGGCTACACCTTC. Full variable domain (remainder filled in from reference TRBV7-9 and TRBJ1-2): DTGVSQNPRHKITKRGQNVTFRCDPISEHNRLYWYRQTLGQGPEFLTYFQNEAQLEKSRLLSDRFSAERPKGSFSTLEIQRTEQGDSAMYLCASSPDLDFYGYTFGSGTRLTVV.

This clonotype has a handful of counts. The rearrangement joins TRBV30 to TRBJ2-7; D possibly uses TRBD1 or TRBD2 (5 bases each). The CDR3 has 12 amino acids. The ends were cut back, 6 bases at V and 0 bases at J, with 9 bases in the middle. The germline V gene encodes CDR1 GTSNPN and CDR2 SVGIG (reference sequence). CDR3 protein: CACAGSSYEQYF. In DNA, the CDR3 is TGTGCCTGTGCAGGGAGCTCCTACGAGCAGTACTTC.

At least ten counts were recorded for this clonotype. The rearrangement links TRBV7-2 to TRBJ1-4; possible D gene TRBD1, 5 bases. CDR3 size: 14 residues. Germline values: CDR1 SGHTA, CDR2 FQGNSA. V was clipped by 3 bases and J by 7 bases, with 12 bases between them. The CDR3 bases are TGTGCCAGCAGCTTTCAGGGATCTTCTGAAAAACTGTTTTTT. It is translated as CASSFQGSSEKLFF. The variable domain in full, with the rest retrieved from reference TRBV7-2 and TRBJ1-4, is GAGVSQSPSNKVTEKGKDVELRCDPISGHTALYWYRQSLGQGLEFLIYFQGNSAPDKSGLPSDRFSAERTGGSVSTLTIQRTQQEDSAVYLCASSFQGSSEKLFFGSGTQLSVL.

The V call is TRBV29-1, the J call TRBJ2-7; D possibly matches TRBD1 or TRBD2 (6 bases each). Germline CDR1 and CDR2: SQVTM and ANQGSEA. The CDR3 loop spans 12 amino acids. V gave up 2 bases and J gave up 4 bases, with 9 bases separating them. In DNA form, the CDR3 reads TGCAGCGTTGAAATAGGGGGGTACGAGCAGTACTTC. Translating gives CSVEIGGYEQYF.

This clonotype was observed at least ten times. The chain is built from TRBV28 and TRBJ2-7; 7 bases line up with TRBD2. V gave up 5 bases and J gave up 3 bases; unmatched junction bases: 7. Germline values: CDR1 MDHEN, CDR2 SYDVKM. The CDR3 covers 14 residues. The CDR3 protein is CASSIASGYYEQYF. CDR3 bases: TGTGCCAGCAGTATAGCTAGCGGATACTACGAGCAGTACTTC.

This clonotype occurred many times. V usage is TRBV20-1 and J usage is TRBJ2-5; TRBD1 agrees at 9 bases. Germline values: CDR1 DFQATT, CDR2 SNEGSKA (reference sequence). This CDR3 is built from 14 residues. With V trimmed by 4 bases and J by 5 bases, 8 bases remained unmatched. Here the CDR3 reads CSATGQGDWETQYF. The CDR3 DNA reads TGCAGTGCTACGGGACAGGGAGACTGGGAGACCCAGTACTTC.